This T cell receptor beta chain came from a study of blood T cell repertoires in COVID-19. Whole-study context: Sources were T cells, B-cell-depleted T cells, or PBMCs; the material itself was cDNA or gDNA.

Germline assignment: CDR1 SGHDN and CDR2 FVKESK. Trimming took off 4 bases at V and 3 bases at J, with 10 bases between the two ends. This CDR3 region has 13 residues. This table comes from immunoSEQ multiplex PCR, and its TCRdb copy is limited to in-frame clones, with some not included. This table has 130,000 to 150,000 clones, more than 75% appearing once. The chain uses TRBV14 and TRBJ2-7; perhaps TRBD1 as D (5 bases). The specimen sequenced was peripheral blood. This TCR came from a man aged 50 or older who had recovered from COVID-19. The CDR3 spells CASSPGHLYEQYF. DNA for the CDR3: TGTGCCAGCAGCCCAGGGCACCTCTACGAGCAGTACTTC.